The next 17 T cell receptor beta chains were all read from a single sample in a study of blood T cell repertoires in COVID-19. The assay was immunoSEQ multiplex PCR, and TCRdb's table has in-frame clones only and misses some. The top ten clones hold 3% to 4.5% of a sample with under 200,000 clones, about 87% of them seen once. The specimen was peripheral blood. The receptors originated from a woman aged 55-70 years who had recovered from COVID-19.

The rearrangement links TRBV4-3 to TRBJ2-3, with a possible D match to TRBD2 (7 bases). Germline V gene data show CDR1 as LGHNA and CDR2 as YSLEER. V lost 4 bases, J lost 4 bases, and 12 bases lay in between. The CDR3 is 14 residues long. CDR3 bases: TGCGCCAGCAGCCGTGCGGGGGCCCCAGATACGCAGTATTTT. It is translated as CASSRAGAPDTQYF.

The rearrangement uses TRBV5-8 and TRBJ1-4; no clear D. CDR3 length equals 13 residues. Trimming removed 4 bases from V and 6 bases from J, with 10 bases in between. Germline assignment: CDR1 SGHTS and CDR2 YDEGEE. CDR3 protein: CASSRRSYEKLFF. The CDR3 DNA is TGTGCCAGCAGCCGACGGAGCTATGAAAAACTGTTTTTT.

This clone has only one observation. The chain couples TRBV15 to TRBJ2-6, with 7 positions matching TRBD1. CDR3 size: 16 residues. J gave up 1 base and V 3 bases, and 3 bases lay outside the gene matches. CDR1 is LNHNV, CDR2 YYDKDF, per germline (reference sequence). The CDR3, as DNA: TGTGCCACCAGCAGGGGACAGACTTCTGGGGCCAACGTCCTGACTTTC. This encodes CATSRGQTSGANVLTF. The whole variable domain, remainder taken from reference TRBV15 and TRBJ2-6, is DAMVIQNPRYQVTQFGKPVTLSCSQTLNHNVMYWYQQKSSQAPKLLFHYYDKDFNNEADTPDNFQSRRPNTSFCFLDIRSPGLGDTAMYLCATSRGQTSGANVLTFGAGSRLTVL.

The chain joins TRBV4-2 to TRBJ2-3; TRBD2 agrees at 9 bases. The length of the CDR3 is 15 residues. Losses at the gene ends were 2 bases for V and 4 bases for J; bases not matched to a gene: 4. CDR1 is LGHNA, CDR2 YNFKEQ, per germline. CDR3 nucleotides: TGTGCCAGCAGCCAAAGGCGGGGGGGGTCAGATACGCAGTATTTT. It is translated as CASSQRRGGSDTQYF.

This chain connects TRBV29-1 to TRBJ2-5; D is perhaps TRBD2 (5 bases). CDR1 and CDR2 from the germline V gene are SQVTM and ANQGSEA. The V end was cut by 1 base, the J end by 7 bases, with 13 bases between. The CDR3 totals 13 residues. CDR3 sequence (DNA): TGCAGCGTTGAAGTTTTTTCAGAGGGGACCCAGTACTTC. It translates to CSVEVFSEGTQYF.

V usage is TRBV27 and J usage is TRBJ1-1, with TRBD1 as a possible D gene (6 bases). With 5 bases removed from V and 3 bases from J, the gap between germline ends came to 16 bases. CDR1 is MNHEY, CDR2 SMNVEV, per germline (reference sequence). This CDR3 contains 15 residues. The CDR3 protein is CASSRARGGDTEAFF. In DNA, the CDR3 is TGTGCCAGCAGTAGAGCCAGGGGAGGGGACACTGAAGCTTTCTTT.

This chain joins TRBV30 and TRBJ2-7; D is uncertain. The CDR3 loop spans 12 amino acids. V lost 0 bases, J lost 4 bases, and 7 bases lay in between. Germline CDR1 reads GTSNPN; CDR2 reads SVGIG (reference sequence). CDR3 bases: TGTGCCTGGAGTGTACATCCTTACGAGCAGTACTTC. It yields the protein CAWSVHPYEQYF.

The chain links TRBV18 to TRBJ2-1; D is perhaps TRBD1 (6 bases). V was cut by 4 bases and J by 14 bases, with 15 bases left in between. The CDR3 spans 12 residues. Germline V gives CDR1 KGHSH, CDR2 LQKENI. CDR3 protein: CASSQAAAGEFF. The CDR3 DNA is TGTGCCAGCTCACAAGCCGCGGCAGGGGAGTTCTTC.

The CDR3 DNA sequence: TGTGCCAGCAGCCCGACAGGGGGCTGGGACACTGAAGCTTTCTTT. It encodes CASSPTGGWDTEAFF. The V gene is TRBV6-5, the J gene TRBJ1-1, with 10 bases that match TRBD1. The CDR3 loop spans 15 amino acids. V was pared by 6 bases and J by 3 bases, with 7 bases of the junction left unmatched. The V gene's germline CDR1 is MNHEY and CDR2 SVGAGI.

The chain combines TRBV5-1 with TRBJ1-1; possible D gene TRBD1, 6 bases. The CDR3 extends over 16 amino acids. With 4 bases removed from V and 6 bases from J, the gap between germline ends came to 22 bases. CDR1 and CDR2 from the germline V gene are SGHRS and YFSETQ. CDR3 sequence: CASSPTLQGPRAEAFF. The CDR3 DNA reads TGCGCCAGCAGCCCAACACTACAGGGTCCGAGGGCTGAAGCTTTCTTT.

The chain recombines TRBV7-9 with TRBJ2-7; a possible D gene is TRBD2 (7 bases). V was cut by 3 bases and J by 0 bases, with 12 bases left in between. CDR3 length equals 15 residues. Germline CDR1 is SEHNR and CDR2 is FQNEAQ (reference sequence). CDR3 nucleotides: TGTGCCAGCAGCTTTCGCGGGGGCCACTCCTACGAGCAGTACTTC. This codes for CASSFRGGHSYEQYF.

V gene TRBV5-4 combines with J gene TRBJ1-2; no reliable D call. Germline assignment: CDR1 SGHNT and CDR2 YYREEE (reference sequence). The CDR3 sequence is 16 residues long. V was trimmed by 5 bases and J by 4 bases, leaving 21 bases between them. The CDR3 bases are TGTGCCAGCAGTCAGGAGGACCCCACCATCGGCTATGGCTACACCTTC. This translates into CASSQEDPTIGYGYTF.

The V call is TRBV12-3 or TRBV12-4, the J call TRBJ2-7; weak D call: TRBD1 (5 bases). The CDR3 contains 13 residues. The germline V and J ends were trimmed by 3 bases and 6 bases, with 12 bases remaining between them. CDR3 bases: TGTGCCAGCAGTTTCCCAGGCCAGGGCGAGCAGTACTTC. This encodes CASSFPGQGEQYF.

The chain joins TRBV28 to TRBJ1-5; TRBD1 aligns across 7 bases. CDR3 size: 15 residues. Germline V gives CDR1 MDHEN, CDR2 SYDVKM. V lost 8 bases and J lost 4; bases outside the gene matches: 11. CDR3 in amino acids: CASAPGTADNQPQHF. Here the CDR3 DNA reads TGTGCCAGCGCGCCCGGGACAGCGGATAATCAGCCCCAGCATTTT.

The rearrangement uses TRBV5-1 and TRBJ1-2; perhaps TRBD1 as D (5 bases). Germline V gene data show CDR1 as SGHRS and CDR2 as YFSETQ. This CDR3 contains 15 residues. V lost 2 bases and J lost 3, with 14 bases in between. The CDR3 sequence is CASSFTTVGDYGYTF. The DNA of the CDR3 is TGCGCCAGCAGCTTTACGACAGTAGGTGACTATGGCTACACCTTC.

The rearrangement uses TRBV11-2 and TRBJ1-2; tentatively, D is TRBD1 (6 bases). V gave up 0 bases and J gave up 3 bases, with 17 bases separating them. This CDR3 region has 17 residues. Germline values: CDR1 SGHAT, CDR2 FQNNGV. The CDR3 nucleotides read TGTGCCAGCAGCTTAGATCTGGACAGCGGGAGCTACTATGGCTACACCTTC. It translates to CASSLDLDSGSYYGYTF.

The rearrangement uses TRBV6-1 and TRBJ1-1, with D possibly TRBD1 on 5 matching bases. The V end was cut by 0 bases, the J end by 8 bases, with 10 bases between. CDR3 length: 13 amino acids. Germline lookup yields CDR1 MNHNS and CDR2 SASEGT. The CDR3 DNA follows: TGTGCCAGCAGTGAAGCCGTTGCAGGGGAAGCTTTCTTT. Translating gives CASSEAVAGEAFF.